The 32 T cell receptor beta chains in this list originate from one sample, sequenced in a study of CD8 T cells in ankylosing spondylitis. TCRdb reprocessed the 5' RACE reads via MiXCR and lists one record per CDR3 protein. The repertoire holds 26,000 or so distinct CDR3 sequences, with 7.9% as singletons. The sample comprised blood. Receptors originate from a male donor with ankylosing spondylitis or in good health (not recorded which).

The CDR3 reads CSARGPGSADTQYF. The CDR3, as DNA: TGCAGTGCTAGAGGCCCCGGGAGTGCAGATACGCAGTATTTT. The chain has TRBV20-1 and TRBJ2-3, with D possibly being TRBD2 (6 bases). CDR1 and CDR2 (germline): DFQATT, SNEGSKA (reference sequence). V was trimmed by 1 base and J by 4 bases, leaving 12 bases between them. The CDR3 is 14 residues long.

V gene TRBV29-1 combines with J gene TRBJ1-3; D ambiguous. The CDR3 is made up of 14 amino acids. Germline V gene data show CDR1 as SQVTM and CDR2 as ANQGSEA. V was clipped by 5 bases and J by 0 bases, with 11 bases between them. The CDR3 protein is CSVRDTRSGNTIYF. The CDR3 DNA is TGCAGCGTTCGTGACACCCGCTCTGGAAACACCATATATTTT.

This clonotype was detected ten times or more. This chain connects TRBV7-2 to TRBJ2-2, with D uncertain. V was pared by 1 base and J by 9 bases, with 15 bases between. The CDR3 is 15 amino acids. The germline CDR1 and CDR2 sequences are SGHTA and FQGNSA. CDR3 DNA: TGTGCCAGCAGCTTAGGAGGCGATCACCGGAGGGAGCTGTTTTTT. Translating it yields CASSLGGDHRRELFF.

This clonotype was counted only a few times. The chain recombines TRBV2 with TRBJ2-4, with D hard to call. Per germline, CDR1 SNHLY and CDR2 FYNNEI. With 0 bases removed from V and 0 bases from J, the gap between germline ends came to 12 bases. This CDR3 is 17 amino acids long. The chain's CDR3 is CASSEAAGSLAKNIQYF. CDR3 coding DNA: TGTGCCAGCAGTGAAGCGGCCGGTTCTCTAGCCAAAAACATTCAGTACTTC.

This clonotype showed up just a few times. V usage is TRBV28 and J usage is TRBJ2-1; 8 nucleotides align to TRBD1. Looked up from germline, CDR1 is MDHEN and CDR2 is SYDVKM. The CDR3 covers 14 residues. V lost 7 bases and J lost 4; bases outside the gene matches: 6. DNA of the CDR3: TGTGCCAGCATCAGACAGGGGTATTACAATGAGCAGTTCTTC. As protein: CASIRQGYYNEQFF.

This clonotype showed up just a few times. The CDR3 DNA sequence: TGTGCCAGCAGCGATTACCGACAGCCCTCTAATGAAAAACTGTTTTTT. It translates to CASSDYRQPSNEKLFF. The chain uses TRBV7-9 and TRBJ1-4; a weak D match, TRBD1 (5 bases). Trimming cost V 5 bases and J 3 bases, with 16 bases left between them. This CDR3 has 16 amino acids. Looked up from germline, CDR1 is SEHNR and CDR2 is FQNEAQ (reference sequence).

This clonotype showed up just a few times. The genes are TRBV29-1 and TRBJ1-1; D may be TRBD1 (5 bases). Germline values: CDR1 SQVTM, CDR2 ANQGSEA. The length of the CDR3 is 10 residues. V lost 4 bases to trimming and J lost 6 bases, with 6 bases between them. The CDR3 nucleotides are TGCAGCGTTGCACAGGCTGAAGCTTTCTTT. Protein sequence: CSVAQAEAFF. Based on the CDR3 plus reference TRBV29-1 and TRBJ1-1, the full variable domain is SAVISQKPSRDICQRGTSLTIQCQVDSQVTMMFWYRQQPGQSLTLIATANQGSEATYESGFVIDKFPISRPNLTFSTLTVSNMSPEDSSIYLCSVAQAEAFFGQGTRLTVV.

Comments on this clonotype: The junction departs from the called germline gene at one end, perhaps through a read error. The V call is TRBV18, the J call TRBJ2-6; the D is unclear. CDR3 length: 13 residues. From germline, CDR1 is KGHSH and CDR2 LQKENI. In nucleotides, the CDR3 is TGTGCCAACTCACCGACTGGGGCCAACGTCCTGACTTTC. Its protein product is CANSPTGANVLTF.

This clonotype appeared a few times. CDR3 in amino acids: CASSLVGTGYNEQFF. As DNA, the CDR3 is TGTGCCAGCAGTTTAGTGGGGACAGGTTACAATGAGCAGTTCTTC. The chain links TRBV27 to TRBJ2-1; 8 bases are a match to TRBD1. Trimming took 2 bases from V and 4 from J; bases not matched to a gene: 4. The CDR3 runs 15 residues. Germline V gene sequence: CDR1 MNHEY, CDR2 SMNVEV (reference sequence).

The chain recombines TRBV28 with TRBJ1-4, with 9 bases matching TRBD1. Germline V lookup: CDR1 MDHEN, CDR2 SYDVKM. The junction had 4 bases not matched to a gene; V was cut back by 4 bases and J by 4 bases. This CDR3 has 15 residues. The CDR3, as DNA: TGTGCCAGCAGTTGGGTGGGACAGGGTAATGAAAAACTGTTTTTT. It is translated as CASSWVGQGNEKLFF.

This clonotype occurred a few times. CDR3 sequence reads: CASSLAGGSGELFF. The CDR3 nucleotides are TGTGCCAGCAGCTTAGCGGGGGGAAGCGGGGAGCTGTTTTTT. The chain couples TRBV7-2 to TRBJ2-2; tentative D call: TRBD2 (6 bases). Per the germline V gene, CDR1 is SGHTA and CDR2 is FQGNSA. The CDR3 length is 14 residues. V lost 0 bases and J 7 bases, leaving 9 bases between the germline ends.

The chain joins TRBV7-9 to TRBJ2-2; 8 bases are shared with TRBD2. The CDR3 runs to 18 residues. Unmatched junction bases numbered 17, after V lost 5 bases and J lost 6 bases. In germline, CDR1 is SEHNR, CDR2 FQNEAQ (reference sequence). The CDR3 loop reads CASSPQGGRPGGPGELFF. As DNA, the CDR3 is TGTGCCAGCAGCCCTCAAGGCGGGAGGCCCGGGGGCCCCGGGGAGCTGTTTTTT.

This clonotype was detected a few times. The chain links TRBV20-1 to TRBJ1-1, with D possibly being TRBD1 (5 bases). The V and J ends lost 5 bases and 7 bases respectively, with 14 bases between them. In germline, CDR1 is DFQATT, CDR2 SNEGSKA (reference sequence). The CDR3 extends over 12 amino acids. The CDR3 bases are TGCAGTGCTTACAACAGGTATTATGAAGCTTTCTTT. It is translated as CSAYNRYYEAFF.

The rearrangement joins TRBV5-6 to TRBJ1-1; D uncertain. Trimming left V 5 bases short and J 2 bases short, with 16 bases between. The CDR3 loop spans 15 amino acids. The germline V gene encodes CDR1 SGHDT and CDR2 YYEEEE. The CDR3 nucleotides read TGTGCCAGCAGTTTGACAATTCCGATAAACACTGAAGCTTTCTTT. Its translation: CASSLTIPINTEAFF.

The V and J genes are TRBV28 and TRBJ1-1; 8 bases map to TRBD1. The V gene end was trimmed by 4 bases and the J gene end by 4 bases; junction bases not matched to a gene: 8. Germline V gives CDR1 MDHEN, CDR2 SYDVKM. The CDR3 totals 15 residues. CDR3 coding DNA: TGTGCCAGCAGTTCAGGGGGCGTCGGGGTCACTGAAGCTTTCTTT. Residues: CASSSGGVGVTEAFF.

The genes are TRBV29-1 and TRBJ2-2, with D possibly matching TRBD2 (6 bases). V was pared by 7 bases and J by 4 bases, with 19 bases between. This CDR3 has 15 amino acids. Germline V CDR1 and CDR2: SQVTM, ANQGSEA. The CDR3 spells CSALSQYGSTGELFF. For the CDR3, the DNA is TGCAGCGCCCTGAGCCAGTACGGGAGCACCGGGGAGCTGTTTTTT.

Many counts were recorded for this clonotype. The chain is built from TRBV27 and TRBJ2-1, with 10 bases identical to TRBD2. V gave up 4 bases and J gave up 0 bases; unmatched junction bases: 12. Germline V gene sequence: CDR1 MNHEY, CDR2 SMNVEV (reference sequence). The length of the CDR3 is 19 residues. CDR3 DNA sequence: TGTGCCAGCAGTTCCTCTAGCGGGAGTGGTCCAAGCTCCTACAATGAGCAGTTCTTC. It translates to CASSSSSGSGPSSYNEQFF.

This clonotype was counted a few times. The chain carries TRBV20-1 and TRBJ2-2; 10 bases map to TRBD2. The V gene end was trimmed by 3 bases and the J gene end by 6 bases; junction bases not matched to a gene: 1. Germline CDR1 DFQATT, CDR2 SNEGSKA (reference sequence). The CDR3 is 13 residues long. The CDR3 here is CSARSGGAGELFF. In nucleotides, the CDR3 is TGCAGTGCTAGGAGCGGGGGGGCCGGGGAGCTGTTTTTT.

Ten or more counts support this clonotype. The chain couples TRBV29-1 to TRBJ2-7; unclear D gene. CDR1 and CDR2 (germline): SQVTM, ANQGSEA. V was shortened by 5 bases and J by 6 bases, with 8 bases between the two germline ends. The CDR3 is made up of 10 amino acids. The CDR3 DNA sequence: TGCAGCGTTCTGGGTCGCGAGCAGTACTTC. It encodes CSVLGREQYF.

This clonotype was counted at least ten times. The chain links TRBV5-1 to TRBJ1-4, with TRBD1 matching 10 bases. CDR1 is SGHRS and CDR2 is YFSETQ in the germline V gene. J was trimmed by 7 bases and V by 4 bases; bases with no gene match: 10. This CDR3 comprises 16 residues. The chain's CDR3 is CASSAGVTGGGEKLFF. The CDR3 DNA follows: TGCGCCAGCAGCGCGGGCGTGACAGGGGGCGGTGAAAAACTGTTTTTT.

The table lists this clonotype with many counts. The chain links TRBV11-3 to TRBJ2-5; D may be TRBD2 (6 bases). The ends were cut back, 2 bases at V and 1 base at J, with 8 bases in the middle. The CDR3 totals 14 residues. CDR1 and CDR2 from the germline V gene are SGHNT and YENEEA. CDR3 residues: CASSLSGRQETQYF. The CDR3 DNA reads as TGTGCCAGCAGCTTAAGCGGGCGCCAAGAGACCCAGTACTTC.

The table lists this clonotype with a few counts. J is TRBJ2-4 and V is TRBV24-1; a possible D gene is TRBD1 (5 bases). Trimming stripped 4 bases from V and 3 bases from J, with 21 bases between. The CDR3 extends over 18 amino acids. CDR1 is KGHDR, CDR2 SFDVKD, per germline. CDR3 loop: CATSDGKTGDWGKNIQYF. The DNA of the CDR3 is TGTGCCACCAGTGACGGTAAAACAGGAGATTGGGGCAAAAACATTCAGTACTTC.

The chain recombines TRBV5-5 with TRBJ2-2; D assignment may be TRBD1 or TRBD2 (6 bases each). V was cut by 7 bases and J by 5 bases, with 15 bases left in between. Germline V gives CDR1 SGHKS, CDR2 YYEKEE (reference sequence). The CDR3 contains 14 residues. The chain's CDR3 is CASGGQRGTGELFF. The CDR3 DNA follows: TGTGCCAGCGGGGGGCAAAGGGGAACCGGGGAGCTGTTTTTT.

This clonotype was seen many times. This chain joins TRBV20-1 and TRBJ1-5; TRBD1 might be the D (5 bases). V gave up 5 bases and J gave up 3 bases, with 11 bases separating them. Germline CDR1 reads DFQATT; CDR2 reads SNEGSKA (reference sequence). The CDR3 runs to 13 residues. The CDR3 nucleotides read TGCAGTGCTTCGCGGGACCCCAATCAGCCCCAGCATTTT. It translates to CSASRDPNQPQHF.

This clonotype was seen just once. This sequence joins TRBV29-1 and TRBJ2-1; 8 positions match TRBD2. Germline assignment: CDR1 SQVTM and CDR2 ANQGSEA. V shed 4 bases and J 0 bases; nucleotides not matched to a gene: 11. This CDR3 has 17 residues. The CDR3 reads CSVAGTRGRSSYNEQFF. DNA of the CDR3: TGCAGCGTTGCTGGGACTAGGGGTAGATCCTCCTACAATGAGCAGTTCTTC.

The chain combines TRBV6-2 or TRBV6-3 with TRBJ2-1; 8 bases match TRBD2. Germline loops: CDR1 MNHEY, CDR2 SVGEGT. The CDR3 has 15 amino acids. V lost 4 bases and J lost 7; bases outside the gene matches: 9. CDR3 residues: CASSFNGRADNEQFF. The CDR3 nucleotides are TGTGCCAGCAGTTTCAACGGGAGGGCCGATAATGAGCAGTTCTTC.

V usage is TRBV20-1 and J usage is TRBJ1-1; TRBD1 agrees at 8 bases. Germline V gene lookup returns CDR1 DFQATT and CDR2 SNEGSKA (reference sequence). Trimming cost V 5 bases and J 1 base; bases outside gene matches: 3. The CDR3 spans 13 residues. The CDR3 here is CSARTGGNTEAFF. CDR3 nucleotides: TGCAGTGCTCGAACAGGGGGGAACACTGAAGCTTTCTTT.

This clonotype was seen at least ten times. The gene calls are TRBV27 and TRBJ1-4, with a possible D match to TRBD1 (6 bases). Looked up from germline, CDR1 is MNHEY and CDR2 is SMNVEV (reference sequence). Trimming cost V 2 bases and J 4 bases, with 11 bases left between them. This CDR3 region has 15 residues. The CDR3 protein is CASSLIGGYNEKLFF. The CDR3 DNA reads TGTGCCAGCAGTTTAATTGGGGGCTATAATGAAAAACTGTTTTTT.

By frequency in the sample, this clonotype is medium-sized. This sequence joins TRBV12-3 or TRBV12-4 and TRBJ2-7; tentatively, D is TRBD2 (6 bases). There are 14 residues in the CDR3. Trimming pared 7 bases from V and 5 bases from J, leaving 18 bases between. DNA for the CDR3: TGTGCCAGCAACTTCGGAGGGCATGTGGACGAGCAGTACTTC. Its protein is CASNFGGHVDEQYF.

The chain has TRBV20-1 and TRBJ2-7; TRBD1 matches at 7 bases. From germline, CDR1 is DFQATT and CDR2 SNEGSKA (reference sequence). CDR3 size: 11 residues. Germline trimming cut 6 bases from V and 3 bases from J; bases unmatched to any gene: 2. CDR3 nucleotide sequence: TGCAGTGCCAGACAGGGCTACGAGCAGTACGTC. It is translated as CSARQGYEQYV.

Comments on this clonotype: A junction end diverges from the germline sequence, so it may reflect a read error. V usage is TRBV6-2 or TRBV6-3 and J usage is TRBJ2-1; possibly TRBD2 for D (5 bases). The length of the CDR3 is 17 residues. Germline assignment: CDR1 MNHEY and CDR2 SVGEGT. CDR3 amino acids: CASSYSRFQLAKNVQFF. The CDR3 DNA reads as TGTGCCAGCAGTTACTCGAGGTTCCAGCTAGCCAAAAATGTGCAGTTCTTC.

This clonotype was seen a few times. The chain is built from TRBV29-1 and TRBJ2-1; the D is unclear. The CDR3 runs 14 residues. Trimming cost V 0 bases and J 1 base, with 7 bases left between them. Germline V gene lookup returns CDR1 SQVTM and CDR2 ANQGSEA. Here the CDR3 reads CSVEDQPSYNEQFF. DNA of the CDR3: TGCAGCGTTGAAGACCAGCCTTCCTACAATGAGCAGTTCTTC.